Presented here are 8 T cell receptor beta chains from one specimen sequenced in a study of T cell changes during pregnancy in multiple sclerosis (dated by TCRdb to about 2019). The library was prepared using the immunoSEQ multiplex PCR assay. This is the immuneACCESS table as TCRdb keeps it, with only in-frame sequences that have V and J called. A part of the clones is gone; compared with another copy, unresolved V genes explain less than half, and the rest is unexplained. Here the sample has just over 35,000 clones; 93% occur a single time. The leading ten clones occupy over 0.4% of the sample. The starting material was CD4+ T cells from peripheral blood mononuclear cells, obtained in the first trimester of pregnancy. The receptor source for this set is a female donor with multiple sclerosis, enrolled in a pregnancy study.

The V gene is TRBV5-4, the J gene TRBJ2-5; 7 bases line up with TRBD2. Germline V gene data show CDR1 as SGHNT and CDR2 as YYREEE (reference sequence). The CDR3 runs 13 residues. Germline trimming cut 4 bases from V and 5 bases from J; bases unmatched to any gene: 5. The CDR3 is CASSRGSGETQYF. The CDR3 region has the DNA TGTGCCAGCAGCCGCGGGAGCGGGGAGACCCAGTACTTC.

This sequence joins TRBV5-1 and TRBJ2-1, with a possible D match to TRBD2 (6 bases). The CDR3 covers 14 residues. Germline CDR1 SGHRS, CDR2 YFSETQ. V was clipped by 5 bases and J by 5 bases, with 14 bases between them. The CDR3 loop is CASREFSGDNEQFF. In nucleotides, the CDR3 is TGCGCCAGCAGAGAATTTTCGGGGGACAATGAGCAGTTCTTC.

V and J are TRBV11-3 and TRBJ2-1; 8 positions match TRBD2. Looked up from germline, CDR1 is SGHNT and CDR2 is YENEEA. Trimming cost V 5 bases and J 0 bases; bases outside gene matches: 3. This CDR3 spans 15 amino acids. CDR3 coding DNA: TGTGCCAGCAGCGTCGGGGGGGGCTCCTACAATGAGCAGTTCTTC. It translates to CASSVGGGSYNEQFF.

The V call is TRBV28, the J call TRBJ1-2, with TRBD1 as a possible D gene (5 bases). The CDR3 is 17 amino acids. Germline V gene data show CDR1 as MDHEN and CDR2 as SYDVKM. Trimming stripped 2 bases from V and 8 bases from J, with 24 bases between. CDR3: CASSLLGGEGVAWGYTF. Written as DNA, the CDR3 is TGTGCCAGCAGTTTACTCGGAGGGGAAGGCGTTGCTTGGGGCTACACCTTC.

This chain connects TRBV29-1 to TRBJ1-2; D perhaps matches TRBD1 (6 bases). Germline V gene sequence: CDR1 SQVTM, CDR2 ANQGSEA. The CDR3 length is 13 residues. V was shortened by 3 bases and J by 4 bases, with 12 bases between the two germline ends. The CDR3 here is CSVDTGQSYGYTF. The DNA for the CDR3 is TGCAGCGTTGATACGGGACAAAGCTATGGCTACACCTTC.

CDR3 coding DNA: TGTGCCAGTAGTACAATGACAGGGGGTTCTAGGAGCTACACCTTC. Residues: CASSTMTGGSRSYTF. V gene TRBV19 combines with J gene TRBJ1-2; 9 nucleotides line up with TRBD1. The CDR3 consists of 15 residues. CDR1 LNHDA and CDR2 SQIVND come from the germline V gene (reference sequence). The V segment lost 4 bases and the J segment 9 bases; nucleotides outside the gene matches: 12.

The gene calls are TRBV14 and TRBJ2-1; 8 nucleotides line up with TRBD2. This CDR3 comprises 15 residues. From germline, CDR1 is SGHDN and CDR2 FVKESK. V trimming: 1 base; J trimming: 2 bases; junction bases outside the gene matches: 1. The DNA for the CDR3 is TGTGCCAGCAGCCAAGCGGGGGGGGCCTACAATGAGCAGTTCTTC. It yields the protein CASSQAGGAYNEQFF.

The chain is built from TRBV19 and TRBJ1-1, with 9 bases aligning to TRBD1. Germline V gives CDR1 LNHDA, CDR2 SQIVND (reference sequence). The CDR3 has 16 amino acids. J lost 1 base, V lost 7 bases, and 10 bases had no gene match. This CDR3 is CASNRRDRASNTEAFF. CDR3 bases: TGTGCCAGTAATAGGAGGGACAGGGCATCGAACACTGAAGCTTTCTTT.